This is a list of T cell receptor beta chains from one sample in a study of T-cell memory formation after mild COVID-19. TCRdb fed the 5' RACE reads into MiXCR, producing one record per CDR3 protein. This table holds about 430,000 distinct CDR3 sequences, roughly a quarter found once. The sample taken for sequencing was PBMCs or a T cell subset sorted from them (not recorded which). The receptors originated from an adult woman who had mild COVID-19 (a few samples of this study predate the infection). Cell type and time point are not known. The conserved cysteine and the conserved F or W are not part of the CDR3 here. The order of the fields is J gene, V gene, CDR3 protein.

>TRBJ2-2|TRBV18
ASSPRVQGLTGELF
>TRBJ1-2|TRBV7-3
ASSFTSGGGYT
>TRBJ2-3|TRBV12-3/TRBV12-4
AVGRNTDTQY
>TRBJ1-5|TRBV15
ATSRNKDYGNQPQH
>TRBJ1-2|TRBV5-1
ASSLALAALDRGGGYT
>TRBJ1-1|TRBV30
AWSWTLNTEAF
>TRBJ2-7|TRBV11-3
ASSPEGLGGEQY
>TRBJ2-1|TRBV12-3/TRBV12-4
ASRPVSSYNEQF
>TRBJ2-5|TRBV7-9
ASSSGLILETQY
>TRBJ2-7|TRBV20-1
SARGLAGSYEQY
>TRBJ2-3|TRBV27
ASTLLAGGHTQY
>TRBJ2-1|TRBV11-2
ASSFVGEPGGEQF
>TRBJ2-4|TRBV5-1
ASSLGWTDQLAKNIQY
>TRBJ2-7|TRBV4-1
ASSQGSVSSYEQY
>TRBJ2-1|TRBV7-9
ASSYLDRNEQF
>TRBJ1-2|TRBV4-1
ASSQDRGQWGYT
>TRBJ2-5|TRBV7-9
ASSFLGRQETQY
>TRBJ2-7|TRBV6-2/TRBV6-3
ASRSPGVGTYEQY
>TRBJ2-6|TRBV5-6
ASSAFPGANVLT
>TRBJ2-7|TRBV5-5
ASSSNRVEQY
>TRBJ2-7|TRBV4-3
ASSQDPPPDFYEQY
>TRBJ2-7|TRBV12-3/TRBV12-4
ASSPGTVSEQY
>TRBJ2-3|TRBV7-9
AGNGEGDTQY
>TRBJ2-3|TRBV7-2
ASSLSVNRGTDTQY
>TRBJ2-7|TRBV18
ASSPGDSEQY
>TRBJ2-1|TRBV4-1
ASSQVIQVNEQF
>TRBJ2-5|TRBV5-1
ASSSPGQGDRETQY
>TRBJ1-2|TRBV15
ATSRDPRGTILDGYT
>TRBJ1-1|TRBV6-5
ASSYQGQGMNTEAF
>TRBJ1-1|TRBV18
ASSPPERRLI
>TRBJ2-2|TRBV7-3
ASSLSGAGVAGELF
>TRBJ2-5|TRBV11-2
ASGQRGRYRQTQY
>TRBJ2-5|TRBV7-2
ASKRGQLQETQY
>TRBJ1-4|TRBV6-5
ASSFRATNEKLF
>TRBJ1-1|TRBV5-1
ASSLEVGGQPTSRAEAF
>TRBJ2-4|TRBV11-3
ASSSTRQGDIQY
>TRBJ2-1|TRBV30
AWSVRTPNEQF
>TRBJ2-4|TRBV5-1
ASSLDSQGGGIQY
>TRBJ2-7|TRBV15
ATSRDWARSYEQY
>TRBJ2-2|TRBV29-1
SVDARGQGTGELF
>TRBJ1-4|TRBV29-1
SGGGGNEKLF
>TRBJ2-7|TRBV29-1
SAQDRENEQY
>TRBJ2-4|TRBV18
ASSPPVENIQY
>TRBJ1-5|TRBV2
ASSEFGIGYNQPQH
>TRBJ2-3|TRBV25-1
ASGEASNTDTQY
>TRBJ2-5|TRBV7-9
ASSPPTGVETQY
>TRBJ2-1|TRBV25-1
ASSEWASDNEQF
>TRBJ2-4|TRBV6-5
ASSGGRIKNIQY
>TRBJ1-6|TRBV3-1
ASSDQQGPYNSPLH
>TRBJ2-7|TRBV7-9
ASSLAVGLYEQY
>TRBJ2-5|TRBV6-5
ASSPTSGIQETQY
>TRBJ2-1|TRBV6-2/TRBV6-3
ASSYSGGSYNEQF
>TRBJ1-2|TRBV5-1
ASSYKGDYGYT